The subject of this entry is one T cell receptor (beta chain). Some clones are missing from TCRdb's copy, which holds only in-frame ones; the method was immunoSEQ multiplex PCR. The table has fewer than 1 million clones, roughly 96% seen once. The CDR3 length is 14 residues. Looked up from germline, CDR1 is MNHEY and CDR2 is SVGAGI. Between the trimmed V and J ends, which lost 6 bases and 4 bases, there was a span of 12 bases. The data were taken from a study of shared clonotypes between healthy human individuals. Naive CD8 cells, CD45RO-negative and positively selected for CCR7, excluded terminally differentiated effector memory CD45RA+ cells.

Input material: naive CD8+ T cells sorted from blood. The J gene is TRBJ2-2, the V gene TRBV6-5; no firm D call. The receptor was derived from a young man in good health. Written as DNA, the CDR3 is TGTGCCAGCAGGGACGGAATTTCCACCGGGGAGCTGTTTTTT. Translated, it gives CASRDGISTGELFF.